This T cell receptor beta chain is drawn from a study of blood T cell repertoires in COVID-19. As for the study in general: T cells, B-cell-depleted T cells, or PBMCs supplied cDNA or gDNA.

The CDR3 spans 16 residues. J gave up 0 bases and V 1 base, and 0 bases lay outside the gene matches. CDR1 SGHRS and CDR2 YFSETQ come from the germline V gene. Source study methods: Quantification of nucleated cells was approximated via reference gene primer amplification. The repertoire was sequenced with immunoSEQ multiplex PCR; TCRdb's copy has only in-frame clones and lacks some. Clone size and the V and J calls come from that table; the DNA yielded D and trimming. This sample has some 180,000 clones, with 81% found just once. This rearrangement joins TRBV5-1 to TRBJ2-1, with 11 nucleotides matching TRBD2. Sequencing was carried out using peripheral blood. This TCR derives from a middle-aged woman with COVID-19, enrolled during active disease. CDR3 sequence (DNA): TGCGCCAGCAGCTTGACTAGCGGGAGCTCCTACAATGAGCAGTTCTTC. This translates into CASSLTSGSSYNEQFF.